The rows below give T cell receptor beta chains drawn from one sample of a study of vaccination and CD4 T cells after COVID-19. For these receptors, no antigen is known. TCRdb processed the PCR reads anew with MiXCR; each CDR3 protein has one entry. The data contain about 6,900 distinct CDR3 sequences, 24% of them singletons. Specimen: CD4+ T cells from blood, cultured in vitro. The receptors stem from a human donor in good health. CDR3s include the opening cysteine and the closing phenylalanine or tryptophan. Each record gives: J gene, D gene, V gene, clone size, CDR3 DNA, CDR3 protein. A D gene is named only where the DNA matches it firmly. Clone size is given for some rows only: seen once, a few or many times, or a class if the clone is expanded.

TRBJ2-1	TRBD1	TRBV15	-	TGTGCCACCGCGCAGGATTGGGACAGGGTGGACAATGAGCAGTTCTTC	CATAQDWDRVDNEQFF
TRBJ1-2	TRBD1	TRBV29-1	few	TGCAGCGTTGAAGATCGGCAGGGGGCAAATGGCTACACCTTC	CSVEDRQGANGYTF
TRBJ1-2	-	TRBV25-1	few	TGTGCCAGCGCCCGGGGGTCTGGCTACACCTTC	CASARGSGYTF
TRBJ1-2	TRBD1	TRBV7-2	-	TGTGCCAGCAGCTTATTGGGACAGGGGAGTGGCTATGGCTACACCTTC	CASSLLGQGSGYGYTF
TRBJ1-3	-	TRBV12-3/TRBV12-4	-	TGTGCCAGCAGTGCTCAGGGAGAGGGAAACACCATATATTTT	CASSAQGEGNTIYF
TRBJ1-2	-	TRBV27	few	TGTGCCAGCAGGGGTGGCTACACCTTC	CASRGGYTF
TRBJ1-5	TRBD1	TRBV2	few	TGTGCCAGCAGTAAAGAGGGGGGACAGGGCGATCAGCCCCAGCATTTT	CASSKEGGQGDQPQHF
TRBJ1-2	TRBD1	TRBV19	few	TGTGCCAGTAGTCTTCTGGGACAGGATGTAGGCTACACCTTC	CASSLLGQDVGYTF
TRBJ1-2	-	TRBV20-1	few	TGCAGTGCTAGAGACGGGACTGAGAACTATGGCTACACCTTC	CSARDGTENYGYTF
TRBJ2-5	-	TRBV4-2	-	TGTGCCAGCAGCCTTTACTTCCAGACGGTCCGTGAGACCCAGTACTTC	CASSLYFQTVRETQYF
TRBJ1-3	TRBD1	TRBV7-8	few	TGTGCCAGCAGCCGACAGGGGGCGGGAAACACCATATATTTT	CASSRQGAGNTIYF
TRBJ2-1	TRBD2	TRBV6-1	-	TGTGCCAGCAGCCACGGTGCCCTAGCGGGGATGGATGAGCAGTTCTTC	CASSHGALAGMDEQFF
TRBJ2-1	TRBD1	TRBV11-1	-	TGTGCCAGCAGCTTCTCGGGACAGGGAGGTCCCTACAATGAGCAGTTCTTC	CASSFSGQGGPYNEQFF
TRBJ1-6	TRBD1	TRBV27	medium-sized	TGTGCCAGCAGTTTAGGACAGGGAAATTCACCCCTCCACTTT	CASSLGQGNSPLHF
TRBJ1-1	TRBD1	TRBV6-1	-	TGTGCCAGCAGGCCTCTTGCAGGGGGAACTGAAGCTTTCTTT	CASRPLAGGTEAFF
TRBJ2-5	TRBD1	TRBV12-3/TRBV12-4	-	TGTGCCAGCAGGGGGACAGGCCAAGAGACCCAGTACTTC	CASRGTGQETQYF
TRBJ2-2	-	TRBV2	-	TGTGCCAGCAGACCCGCGGCCGGAGCCGGGGAGCTGTTTTTT	CASRPAAGAGELFF
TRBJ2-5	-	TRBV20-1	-	TGCAGTGCAAAGGGGATCGGGGAGACCCAGTACTTC	CSAKGIGETQYF
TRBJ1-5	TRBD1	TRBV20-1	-	TGCAGTGCTTGGGACAGCGATCAGCCCCAGCATTTT	CSAWDSDQPQHF
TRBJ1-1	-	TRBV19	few	TGTGCCAGTAATGGCAGGGGCATGAACACTGAAGCTTTCTTT	CASNGRGMNTEAFF
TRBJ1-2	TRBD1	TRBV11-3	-	TGTGCCAGCAGCGTGGGACAGGGGGACTATGGCTACACCTTC	CASSVGQGDYGYTF
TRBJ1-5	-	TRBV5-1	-	TGCGCCAGCAGCTTGGACAGGGAGCATCAGCCCCAGCATTTT	CASSLDREHQPQHF
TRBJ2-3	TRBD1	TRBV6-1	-	TGTGCCAGCAGAGGGACAGCAGGACGTGGAGATACGCAGTATTTT	CASRGTAGRGDTQYF
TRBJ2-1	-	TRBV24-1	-	TGTGCCACCAGTGATCCGACAGGCGAGTACAATGAGCAGTTCTTC	CATSDPTGEYNEQFF
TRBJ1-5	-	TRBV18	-	TGTGCCAGCTCACCCAGCGGGATCGATCAGCCCCAGCATTTT	CASSPSGIDQPQHF
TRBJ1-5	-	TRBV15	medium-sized	TGTGCCACCAGCAAAACAGGGATCAGACAGCCCCAGCATTTT	CATSKTGIRQPQHF
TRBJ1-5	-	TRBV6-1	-	TGTGCCAGCAGACGCCAGGGGAGTAGCAATCAGCCCCAGCATTTT	CASRRQGSSNQPQHF
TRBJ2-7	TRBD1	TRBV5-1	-	TGCGCCAGCAGCTCGACAGGGGCCCTGAACTTGGGGGAGCAGTACTTC	CASSSTGALNLGEQYF
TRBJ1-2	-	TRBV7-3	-	TGTGCCAGCAGCCCGGACAGAAACTATGGCTACACCTTC	CASSPDRNYGYTF
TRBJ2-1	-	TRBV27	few	TGTGCCAGCAGTCCTACGGACAGAAAATCCTACAATGAGCAGTTCTTC	CASSPTDRKSYNEQFF
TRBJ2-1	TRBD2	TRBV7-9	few	TGTGCCAGCAGCCCGAGCGGGGGGGCCCCCTCCTACAATGAGCAGTTCTTC	CASSPSGGAPSYNEQFF